Given below is one TCR beta chain in context. The antigen is unknown. This record comes from a study of cytotoxic CD8 clonotypes in ibrutinib-treated CLL. As for the study in general: Samples averaged around 280,000 productive templates and approximately 100,000 productive rearrangements.

Germline lookup yields CDR1 SQVTM and CDR2 ANQGSEA. This CDR3 has 20 residues. The V gene lost 6 bases and the J gene lost 4 bases, with 37 bases spanning the gap. Profiling relied on immunoSEQ multiplex PCR, and the TCRdb table lists in-frame clones only, not all of them. This table holds 120,000 to 150,000 clones, roughly 80% found once. Study conclusions and caveats: The study found baseline clonality above age-matched healthy donors, tracking circulating CD8+ T-cell counts.

The genes are TRBV29-1 and TRBJ2-7, with D maybe TRBD1 (6 bases). The origin of this receptor is a human donor with chronic lymphocytic leukemia. The sequencing here drew on PBMCs, taken after 12 months of ibrutinib treatment. CDR3 region: CSVPKFTILQGFLGWYEQYF. The CDR3 nucleotides are TGCAGCGTGCCAAAATTCACGATACTGCAGGGGTTTCTTGGATGGTACGAGCAGTACTTC.